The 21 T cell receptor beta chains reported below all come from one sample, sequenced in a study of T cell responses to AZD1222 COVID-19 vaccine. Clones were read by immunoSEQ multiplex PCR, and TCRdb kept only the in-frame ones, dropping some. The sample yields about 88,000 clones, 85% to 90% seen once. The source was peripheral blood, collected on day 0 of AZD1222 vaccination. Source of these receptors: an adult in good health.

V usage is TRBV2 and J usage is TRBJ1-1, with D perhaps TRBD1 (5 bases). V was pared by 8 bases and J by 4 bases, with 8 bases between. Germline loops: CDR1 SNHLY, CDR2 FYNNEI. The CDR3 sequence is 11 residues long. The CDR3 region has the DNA TGTGCCAGCGACACAGGCACTGAAGCTTTCTTT. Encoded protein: CASDTGTEAFF.

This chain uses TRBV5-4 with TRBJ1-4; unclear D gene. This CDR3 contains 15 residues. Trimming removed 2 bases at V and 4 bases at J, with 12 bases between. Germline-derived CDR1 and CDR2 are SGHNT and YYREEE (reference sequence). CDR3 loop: CASSFYGVDNEKLFF. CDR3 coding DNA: TGTGCCAGCAGCTTTTACGGGGTTGATAATGAAAAACTGTTTTTT.

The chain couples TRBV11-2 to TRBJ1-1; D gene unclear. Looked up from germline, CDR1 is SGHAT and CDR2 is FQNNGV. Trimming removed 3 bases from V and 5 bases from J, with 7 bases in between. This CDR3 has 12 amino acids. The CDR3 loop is CASSFSLTEAFF. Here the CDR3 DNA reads TGTGCCAGCAGCTTCTCTTTGACTGAAGCTTTCTTT.

The DNA for the CDR3 is TGTGCCTGGAGTGTAGGGACAGGGGGCTCGAACACTGAAGCTTTCTTT. This codes for CAWSVGTGGSNTEAFF. The rearrangement links TRBV30 to TRBJ1-1; 12 bases align to TRBD1. Germline V gene data show CDR1 as GTSNPN and CDR2 as SVGIG (reference sequence). Losses at the gene ends were 0 bases for V and 1 base for J; bases not matched to a gene: 3. There are 16 residues in the CDR3.

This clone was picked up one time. In DNA, the CDR3 is TGTGCCAGCAGGGGGACAGGGGAGTTCTATGGCTACACCTTC. Amino acids: CASRGTGEFYGYTF. The chain employs TRBV28 and TRBJ1-2; TRBD1 matches at 10 bases. This CDR3 comprises 14 residues. The trim removed 6 bases at V and 4 bases at J, leaving 5 bases unmatched. Germline V gene data show CDR1 as MDHEN and CDR2 as SYDVKM.

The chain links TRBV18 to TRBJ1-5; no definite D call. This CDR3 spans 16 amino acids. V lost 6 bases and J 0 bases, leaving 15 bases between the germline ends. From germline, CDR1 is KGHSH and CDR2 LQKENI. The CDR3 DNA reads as TGTGCCAGCTCTAAAACGGCCGGCTATAGCAATCAGCCCCAGCATTTT. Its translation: CASSKTAGYSNQPQHF.

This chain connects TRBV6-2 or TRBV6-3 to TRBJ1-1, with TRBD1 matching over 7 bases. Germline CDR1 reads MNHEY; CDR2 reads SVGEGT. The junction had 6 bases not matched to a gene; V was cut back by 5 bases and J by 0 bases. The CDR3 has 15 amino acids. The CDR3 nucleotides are TGTGCCAGCAGTCGACAGGGTTGGGTGAACACTGAAGCTTTCTTT. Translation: CASSRQGWVNTEAFF.

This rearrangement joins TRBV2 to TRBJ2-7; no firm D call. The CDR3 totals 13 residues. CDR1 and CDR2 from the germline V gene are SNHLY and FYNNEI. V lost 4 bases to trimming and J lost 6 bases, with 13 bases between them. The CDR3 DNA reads TGTGCCAGCAGTGGGACGTTCTCGGGCGAGCAGTACTTC. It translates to CASSGTFSGEQYF. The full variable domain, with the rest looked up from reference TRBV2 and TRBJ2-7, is EPEVTQTPSHQVTQMGQEVILRCVPISNHLYFYWYRQILGQKVEFLVSFYNNEISEKSEIFDDQFSVERPDGSNFTLKIRSTKLEDSAMYFCASSGTFSGEQYFGPGTRLTVT.

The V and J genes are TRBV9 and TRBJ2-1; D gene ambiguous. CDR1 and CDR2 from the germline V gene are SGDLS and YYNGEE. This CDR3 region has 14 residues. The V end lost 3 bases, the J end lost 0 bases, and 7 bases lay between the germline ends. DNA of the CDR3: TGTGCCAGCAGCGGAGAGAGCTCCTACAATGAGCAGTTCTTC. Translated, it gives CASSGESSYNEQFF.

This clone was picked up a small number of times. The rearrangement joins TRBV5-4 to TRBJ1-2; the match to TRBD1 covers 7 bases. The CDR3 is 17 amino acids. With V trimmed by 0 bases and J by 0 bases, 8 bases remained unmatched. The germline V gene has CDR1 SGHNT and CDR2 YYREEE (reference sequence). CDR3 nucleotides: TGTGCCAGCAGCTTGGTCGGAGGGACAGTCTCTAACTATGGCTACACCTTC. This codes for CASSLVGGTVSNYGYTF.

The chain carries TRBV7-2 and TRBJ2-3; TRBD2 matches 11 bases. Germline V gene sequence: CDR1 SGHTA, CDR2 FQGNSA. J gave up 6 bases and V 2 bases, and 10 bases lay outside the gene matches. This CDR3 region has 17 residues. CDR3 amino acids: CASSLTGTSGPEDTQYF. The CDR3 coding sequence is TGTGCCAGCAGCTTAACAGGGACTAGCGGCCCGGAGGATACGCAGTATTTT.

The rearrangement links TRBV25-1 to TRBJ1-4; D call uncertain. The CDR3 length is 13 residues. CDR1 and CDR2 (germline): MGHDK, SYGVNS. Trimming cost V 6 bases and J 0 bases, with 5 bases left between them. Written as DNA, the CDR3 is TGTGCCAGCAGGAGATCAACTAATGAAAAACTGTTTTTT. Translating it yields CASRRSTNEKLFF.

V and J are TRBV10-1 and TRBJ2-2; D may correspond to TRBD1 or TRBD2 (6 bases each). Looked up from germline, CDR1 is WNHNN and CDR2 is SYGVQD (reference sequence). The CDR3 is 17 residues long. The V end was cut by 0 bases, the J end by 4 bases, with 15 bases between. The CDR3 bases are TGCGCCAGCAGTGAGTCGCCCGGGGGCAGACGCACCGGGGAGCTGTTTTTT. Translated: CASSESPGGRRTGELFF.

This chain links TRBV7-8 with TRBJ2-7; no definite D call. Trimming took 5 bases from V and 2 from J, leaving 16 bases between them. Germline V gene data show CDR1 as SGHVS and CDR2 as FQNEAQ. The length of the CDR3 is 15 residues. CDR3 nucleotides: TGTGCCAGCAGCCCTGACCCCGGCCTAACCTACGAGCAGTACTTC. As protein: CASSPDPGLTYEQYF.

CDR3 nucleotides: TGTGCCAGCTCTGGGCAGGTTCCCAAAAACATTCAGTACTTC. It encodes CASSGQVPKNIQYF. The chain combines TRBV18 with TRBJ2-4; D is unclear. V shed 6 bases and J shed 2 bases, with 11 bases lying between them. Germline lookup yields CDR1 KGHSH and CDR2 LQKENI. This CDR3 is built from 14 residues.

CDR3 in amino acids: CASSVRSTVGEKLFF. The CDR3 coding sequence is TGTGCCAGCAGCGTGAGGTCCACGGTGGGAGAAAAACTGTTTTTT. The J gene is TRBJ1-4, the V gene TRBV5-4; D is uncertain. The V gene lost 4 bases and the J gene lost 8 bases, with 18 bases spanning the gap. Germline-derived CDR1 and CDR2 are SGHNT and YYREEE (reference sequence). This CDR3 is built from 15 residues.

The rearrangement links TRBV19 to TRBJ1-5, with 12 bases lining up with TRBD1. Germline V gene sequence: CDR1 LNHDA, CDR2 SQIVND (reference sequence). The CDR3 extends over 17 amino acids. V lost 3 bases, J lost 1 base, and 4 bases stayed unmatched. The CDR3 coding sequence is TGTGCCAGTAGTATGGGACAGGGGGCATACAGCAATCAGCCCCAGCATTTT. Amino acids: CASSMGQGAYSNQPQHF.

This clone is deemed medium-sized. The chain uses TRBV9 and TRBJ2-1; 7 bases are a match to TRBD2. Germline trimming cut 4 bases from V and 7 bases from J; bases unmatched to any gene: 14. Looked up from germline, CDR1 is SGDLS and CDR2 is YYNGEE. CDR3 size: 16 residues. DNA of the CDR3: TGTGCCAGCAGCCCCCCGGGGGGACTGCTCCGAAATGAGCAGTTCTTC. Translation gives CASSPPGGLLRNEQFF.

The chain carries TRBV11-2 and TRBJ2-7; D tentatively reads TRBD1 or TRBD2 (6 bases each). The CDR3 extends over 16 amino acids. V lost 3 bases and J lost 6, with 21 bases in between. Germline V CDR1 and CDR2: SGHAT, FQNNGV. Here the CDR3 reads CASSFWAFDRRGEQYF. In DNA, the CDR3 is TGTGCCAGCAGCTTTTGGGCTTTTGACAGGAGGGGCGAGCAGTACTTC.

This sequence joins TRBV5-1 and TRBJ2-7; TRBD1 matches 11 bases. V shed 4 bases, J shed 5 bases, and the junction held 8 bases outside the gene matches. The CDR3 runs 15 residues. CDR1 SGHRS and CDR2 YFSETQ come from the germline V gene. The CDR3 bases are TGCGCCAGCAGCCGAGAGGGACAGGGGGGCGACGAGCAGTACTTC. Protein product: CASSREGQGGDEQYF. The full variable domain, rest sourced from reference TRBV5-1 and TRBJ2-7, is KAGVTQTPRYLIKTRGQQVTLSCSPISGHRSVSWYQQTPGQGLQFLFEYFSETQRNKGNFPGRFSGRQFSNSRSEMNVSTLELGDSALYLCASSREGQGGDEQYFGPGTRLTVT.

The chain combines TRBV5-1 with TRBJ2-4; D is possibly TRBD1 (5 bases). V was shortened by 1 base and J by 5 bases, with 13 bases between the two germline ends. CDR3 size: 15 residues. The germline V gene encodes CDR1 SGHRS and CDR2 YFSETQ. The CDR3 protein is CASSLWGRSENIQYF. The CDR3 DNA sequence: TGCGCCAGCAGCTTGTGGGGCCGGAGTGAAAACATTCAGTACTTC.